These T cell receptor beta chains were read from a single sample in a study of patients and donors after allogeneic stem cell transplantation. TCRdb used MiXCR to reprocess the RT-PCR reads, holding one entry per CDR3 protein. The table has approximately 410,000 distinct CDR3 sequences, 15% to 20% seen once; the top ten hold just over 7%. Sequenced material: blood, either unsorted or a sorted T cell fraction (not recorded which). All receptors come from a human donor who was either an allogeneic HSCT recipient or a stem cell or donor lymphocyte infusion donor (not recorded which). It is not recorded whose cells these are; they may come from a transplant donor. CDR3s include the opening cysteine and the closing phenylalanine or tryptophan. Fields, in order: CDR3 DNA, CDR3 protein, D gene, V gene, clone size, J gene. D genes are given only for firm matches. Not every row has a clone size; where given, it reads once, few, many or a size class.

TGTGCCAGCAGTCACGCAGGAAAGGATTCACCCCTCCACTTT CASSHAGKDSPLHF . TRBV6-1 . TRBJ1-6
TGCAGCGTTCAAGGGCGTTTCCACAATGAGCAGTTCTTC CSVQGRFHNEQFF . TRBV29-1 many TRBJ2-1
TGCAGTGCTAGACCGACATACAGGGGACTTAATTCACCCCTCCACTTT CSARPTYRGLNSPLHF TRBD1 TRBV20-1 . TRBJ1-6
TGTGCCAGCAGTAGGGTAAGCGCAAACAATGAGCAGTTCTTC CASSRVSANNEQFF . TRBV7-3 . TRBJ2-1
TGCGCTTCGAAGGGGACTAGCGGCAACTACGAGCAGTACTTC CASKGTSGNYEQYF TRBD2 TRBV5-1 . TRBJ2-7
TGTGCCAGCAGCGTAGAAGGGGGCAGACGAAACACCATATATTTT CASSVEGGRRNTIYF TRBD1 TRBV9 . TRBJ1-3
TGTGCCAGCAGCCCTGGTCTCATGGCCTACGAGCAGTACTTC CASSPGLMAYEQYF . TRBV6-1 . TRBJ2-7
TGTGCCAGCAGTTTTGGAGTGCGGGCCCGCACGGGCTACAATGAGCAGTTCTTC CASSFGVRARTGYNEQFF . TRBV12-3/TRBV12-4 few TRBJ2-1
TGTGCCAGCAGTTCACTAGCGGGTAGAGCCACAGATACGCAGTATTTT CASSSLAGRATDTQYF TRBD2 TRBV27 few TRBJ2-3
TGTGCCAGCAGCTCCATCTTACTCCGCCCCGGGCTCACAGATACGCAGTATTTT CASSSILLRPGLTDTQYF . TRBV11-2 few TRBJ2-3
TGTGCCAGCAGTTATGGGCGGGGCCGGACCGGGGAGCTGTTTTTT CASSYGRGRTGELFF . TRBV6-2/TRBV6-3 few TRBJ2-2
TGCAGTGCTAGAGTTCAGGGACCAGCGACAGATACGCAGTATTTT CSARVQGPATDTQYF . TRBV20-1 few TRBJ2-3
TGCGCCAGCAGCTTGGCCCCTTGGGGGGGCACGGGGCAGTTCTTC CASSLAPWGGTGQFF . TRBV5-1 many TRBJ2-1
TGCGCCAGCAGTCGCTCTAAGGGCTTGGAAGAGACCCAGTACTTC CASSRSKGLEETQYF . TRBV5-1 . TRBJ2-5
TGTGCCAGCAGCTCGCCGGGCACCCCCCTCATTCAAGAGACCCAGTACTTC CASSSPGTPLIQETQYF . TRBV7-9 many TRBJ2-5
TGTGCCAGCAGCAAAACAGGAGCTAATTCACCCCTCCACTTT CASSKTGANSPLHF . TRBV7-3 few TRBJ1-6
TGTGCCTGGGCCGGGACAGGGAATTCCTACGAGCAGTACTTC CAWAGTGNSYEQYF TRBD1 TRBV30 . TRBJ2-7
TGTGCCAGCAGCCAAGTAACTAAGCGGGGCACAGATACGCAGTATTTT CASSQVTKRGTDTQYF . TRBV4-2 . TRBJ2-3
TGTGCCAGCAGCTTAAGTGGGAACAGGGGGAGTAAGGCTTTCTTT CASSLSGNRGSKAFF TRBD1 TRBV7-9 few TRBJ1-1
TGTGCCAGCAGTTACTCGTCAGGGGAAGGCACTGAAGCTTTCTTT CASSYSSGEGTEAFF . TRBV6-5 . TRBJ1-1
TGTGCCAGCAGCCCTCGGCTGCTGAACACTGAAGCTTTCTTT CASSPRLLNTEAFF . TRBV9 few TRBJ1-1
TGCAGTGCTAGAACGGGACTAGAGGGTGAGCAGTTCTTC CSARTGLEGEQFF TRBD2 TRBV20-1 . TRBJ2-1
TGCAGTGCTAGACTTACAGGATACAATGAGCAGTTCTTC CSARLTGYNEQFF . TRBV20-1 few TRBJ2-1
TGTGCCAGCAGCTTGGGGCGGGGGAGTATGTGGGAGACCCAGTACTTC CASSLGRGSMWETQYF TRBD2 TRBV5-6 . TRBJ2-5
TGTGCCAGCAGCCAAGAGAGGACTTCCTACGAGCAGTACTTC CASSQERTSYEQYF . TRBV3-1 many TRBJ2-7
TGTGCCAGCAGCCCCAAATGGGGGTACGAGCAGTACTTC CASSPKWGYEQYF . TRBV7-8 many TRBJ2-7
TGCAGTGCCTCGGGAAGCGTGAGGAATGAGCAGTTCTTC CSASGSVRNEQFF . TRBV20-1 . TRBJ2-1